This paragraph covers one T cell receptor beta chain sequence. This entry is derived from a study of control samples from healthy donors and cancer patients. Sequenced by immunoSEQ multiplex PCR; TCRdb stores in-frame clones only, minus some. The sample records a few thousand clones, 95% to 97% being singletons. CDR3 length: 18 residues. V gave up 3 bases and J gave up 0 bases, with 20 bases separating them. Germline V gives CDR1 WSHSY, CDR2 SAAADI. The sample consisted of PBMCs. J is TRBJ1-1 and V is TRBV10-2; tentative D call: TRBD1 (5 bases). The clonotype comes from a man aged 65 to 85 with colorectal cancer. This CDR3 reads CASSDLEIGALMNTEAFF. CDR3 sequence (DNA): TGCGCCAGCAGTGACTTGGAAATAGGGGCTCTCATGAACACTGAAGCTTTCTTT.